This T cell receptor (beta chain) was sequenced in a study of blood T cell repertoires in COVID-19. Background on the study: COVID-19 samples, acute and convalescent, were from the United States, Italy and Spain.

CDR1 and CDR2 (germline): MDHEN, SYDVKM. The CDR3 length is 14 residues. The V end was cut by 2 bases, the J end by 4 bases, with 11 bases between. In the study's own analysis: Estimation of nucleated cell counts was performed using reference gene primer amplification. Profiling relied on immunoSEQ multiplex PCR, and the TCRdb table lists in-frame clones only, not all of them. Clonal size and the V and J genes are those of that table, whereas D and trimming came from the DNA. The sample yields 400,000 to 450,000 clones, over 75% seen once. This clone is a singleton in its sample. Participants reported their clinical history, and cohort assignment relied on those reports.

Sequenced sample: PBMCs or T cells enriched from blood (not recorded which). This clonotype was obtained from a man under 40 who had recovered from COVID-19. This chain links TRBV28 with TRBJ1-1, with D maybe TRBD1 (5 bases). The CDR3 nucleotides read TGTGCCAGCAGTTTAGTTCCAGGGTCCACTGAAGCTTTCTTT. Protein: CASSLVPGSTEAFF. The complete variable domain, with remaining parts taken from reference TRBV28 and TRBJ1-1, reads DVKVTQSSRYLVKRTGEKVFLECVQDMDHENMFWYRQDPGLGLRLIYFSYDVKMKEKGDIPEGYSVSREKKERFSLILESASTNQTSMYLCASSLVPGSTEAFFGQGTRLTVV.